This T cell receptor (beta chain) was recorded in a study of T cells in Graves' hyperthyroidism and ophthalmopathy. Study context: At the time of initial diagnosis and before any treatment, peripheral blood was collected. Study-level results: Ophthalmopathy, which appeared later, was predicted by the model a median approximately six months before onset.

PBMCs were collected from an approximately 10 ml volume of fresh peripheral blood. On this clonotype: Its antigen is still unknown. A much larger clone sits a single nucleotide away, making a read error possible.

CDR1 is ENHRY, CDR2 SYGVKD, per germline. CDR3 size: 13 residues. V was clipped by 3 bases and J by 17 bases, with 19 bases between them. TCR beta CDR3 regions were amplified from RNA transcripts. The HTBI primer set was used in a first-round RT-PCR of the TCR CDR3. TCRdb itself ran the multiplex PCR reads through MiXCR, one entry per CDR3 protein. The profile shows around 720,000 distinct CDR3 sequences, 30% to 40% of them singletons. Sequenced sample: blood. This receptor was identified in a woman aged 40 to 50 with Graves' hyperthyroidism. V is TRBV10-3 and J is TRBJ1-4, with D perhaps TRBD1 (5 bases). CDR3 amino acids: CAISEEWRQFGFF. In DNA form, the CDR3 reads TGTGCCATCAGTGAAGAGTGGAGACAGTTCGGATTTTTT.